The text below deals with one TCR beta chain. V was trimmed by 9 bases and J by 0 bases, leaving 9 bases between them. The CDR3 totals 13 residues. Libraries were prepared by immunoSEQ multiplex PCR; TCRdb keeps only in-frame clonotypes and omits some of them. The sample yields some 50,000 clones, about 90% seen once. The sample is drawn from a study of blood T cell repertoires in COVID-19. Overall study context: From T cells, B-cell-depleted T cells, or PBMCs came the material, which was cDNA or gDNA.

Sequenced material: peripheral blood. The chain employs TRBV12-3 or TRBV12-4 and TRBJ2-1, with D tentatively TRBD2 (5 bases). The sequence derives from a human donor in a cohort sampled during active COVID-19. The CDR3 loop is CASRGRSYNEQFF. CDR3 nucleotide sequence: TGTGCCAGTCGAGGGCGCTCCTACAATGAGCAGTTCTTC.